This T cell receptor (beta chain) comes out of a study of blood T cell repertoires in COVID-19. Data came from immunoSEQ multiplex PCR; TCRdb stores just in-frame clones and leaves some out. The sample lists around 150,000 clones, roughly 80% occurring once. This clone was seen a single time. Trimming took off 1 base at V and 2 bases at J, with 3 bases between the two ends. The CDR3 contains 13 residues. CDR1 and CDR2 from the germline V gene are SGHRS and YFSETQ. The source material was peripheral blood. This clonotype originated in a human donor in a cohort sampled during active COVID-19. J is TRBJ2-2 and V is TRBV5-1; no firm D call. The DNA of the CDR3 is TGCGCCAGCAGCTTGATAAACACCGGGGAGCTGTTTTTT. This codes for CASSLINTGELFF.